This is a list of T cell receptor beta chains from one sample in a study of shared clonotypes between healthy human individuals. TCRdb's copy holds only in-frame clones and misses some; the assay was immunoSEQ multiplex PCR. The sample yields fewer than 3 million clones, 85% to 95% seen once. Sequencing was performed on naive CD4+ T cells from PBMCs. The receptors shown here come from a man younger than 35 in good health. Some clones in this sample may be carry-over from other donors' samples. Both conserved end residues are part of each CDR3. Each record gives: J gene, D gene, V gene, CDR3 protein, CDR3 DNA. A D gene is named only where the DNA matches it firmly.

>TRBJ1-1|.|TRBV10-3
CAISQRDRNTEAFF
TGTGCCATCAGTCAACGGGACCGAAACACTGAAGCTTTCTTT
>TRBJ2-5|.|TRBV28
CASSGGGGKETQYF
TGTGCCAGCTCTGGAGGGGGGGGCAAAGAGACCCAGTACTTC
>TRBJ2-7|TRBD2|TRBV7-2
CASSRSGRAGEQYF
TGTGCCAGCAGCAGGAGCGGGAGGGCCGGCGAGCAGTACTTC
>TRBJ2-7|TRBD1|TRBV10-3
CAISNPGQAIYEQYF
TGTGCCATCAGTAACCCGGGACAGGCGATCTACGAGCAGTACTTC
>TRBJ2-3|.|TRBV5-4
CASSSRKGTVSTDTQYF
TGTGCCAGCAGTTCCAGGAAGGGGACGGTTAGCACAGATACGCAGTATTTT
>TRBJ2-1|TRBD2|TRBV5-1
CASSFGLAGVEQFF
TGCGCCAGCAGCTTCGGACTAGCGGGTGTCGAGCAGTTCTTC
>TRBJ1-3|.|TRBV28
CASWAGSGNTIYF
TGTGCCAGCTGGGCGGGATCTGGAAACACCATATATTTT
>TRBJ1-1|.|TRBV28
CASSSVGLGERAFF
TGTGCCAGCAGTTCGGTAGGGTTAGGGGAGAGGGCTTTCTTT
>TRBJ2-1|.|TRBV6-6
CASSSRDGGGFNEQFF
TGTGCCAGCAGTTCCAGGGACGGAGGTGGGTTCAATGAGCAGTTCTTC
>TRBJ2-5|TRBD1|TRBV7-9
CASSPGQGERDSQYF
TGTGCCAGCAGCCCTGGACAGGGTGAACGGGATAGCCAGTACTTC
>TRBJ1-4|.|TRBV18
CASSPGPPRKNEKLFF
TGTGCCAGCTCACCCGGCCCCCCTAGGAAAAATGAAAAACTGTTTTTT
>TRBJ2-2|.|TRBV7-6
CASSLGGNTGELFF
TGTGCCAGCAGCTTGGGCGGGAACACCGGGGAGCTGTTTTTT
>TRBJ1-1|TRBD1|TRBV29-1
CSAVQGAEAFF
TGCAGCGCAGTACAGGGGGCTGAAGCTTTCTTT
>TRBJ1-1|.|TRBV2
CASSRPLNTEAFF
TGTGCCAGCAGCCGACCATTGAACACTGAAGCTTTCTTT
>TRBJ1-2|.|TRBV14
CASSQDHEVLGGYTF
TGTGCCAGCAGCCAAGACCATGAGGTCTTGGGGGGCTACACCTTC
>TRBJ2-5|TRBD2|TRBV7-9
CASSPGLAGETQYF
TGTGCCAGCAGTCCCGGTCTAGCGGGAGAGACCCAGTACTTC
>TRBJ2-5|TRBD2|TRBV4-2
CASSQVRAGGAETQYF
TGTGCCAGCAGCCAAGTTCGAGCGGGAGGCGCGGAGACCCAGTACTTC
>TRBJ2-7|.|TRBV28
CASSLWGGPLAYEQYF
TGTGCCAGCAGTTTATGGGGGGGACCCCTAGCCTACGAGCAGTACTTC
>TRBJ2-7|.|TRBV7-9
CASSPLYRESYEQYF
TGTGCCAGCAGCCCATTATACAGGGAAAGCTACGAGCAGTACTTC